This T cell receptor beta chain was profiled in a study of cytomegalovirus exposure and HLA in healthy donors. This CDR3 has 14 residues. V lost 2 bases and J lost 0, with 8 bases in between. CDR1 is SGHDT, CDR2 YYEEEE, per germline. The primer mix had 60 Vbeta and 13 Jbeta primers. TCRdb keeps only in-frame clones here, not all; method: immunoSEQ multiplex PCR. The sample lists just under 95,000 clones, roughly 80% occurring once. The gene calls are TRBV5-6 and TRBJ1-2, with D possibly matching TRBD1 (5 bases). The sequenced material came from PBMCs. The source of this sequence is a man between 45 and 60 years old in good health and CMV-seropositive. CDR3 in DNA: TGTGCCAGCAGCTTCAGGGTTGCTAACTATGGCTACACCTTC. Translated, it gives CASSFRVANYGYTF.